This T cell receptor beta chain was observed in a study of cytomegalovirus exposure and HLA in healthy donors. General study results and limits: In an earlier analysis, most TCR beta V segments were productive about 87% or about 30% of the time. Common viral pathogens seemed, in a later analysis, to connect with several of the most significant clusters. HLA allele associations emerged for about 18,000 TCR beta sequences in a later analysis, at 0.05 false discovery rate. No immune exposure information besides CMV serostatus was available.

With V trimmed by 6 bases and J by 0 bases, 4 bases remained unmatched. CDR1 and CDR2 (germline): SNHLY, FYNNEI. The CDR3 extends over 17 amino acids. This clone was detected only once. Its antigen is unidentified. Primers included in the PCR were 60 Vbeta and 13 Jbeta primers. Produced via immunoSEQ multiplex PCR; TCRdb's table is partial and in-frame only. The sample carries 150,000 to 250,000 clones, around 86% recorded once. The origin of this receptor is a woman in her 50s in good health and CMV-seropositive. The specimen was PBMCs. The rearrangement links TRBV2 to TRBJ1-6; 11 positions agree with TRBD1. Here the CDR3 reads CASRPGTGGSYNSPLHF. CDR3 DNA: TGTGCCAGCAGGCCCGGGACAGGGGGCTCCTATAATTCACCCCTCCACTTT.